Detailed here is one TCR beta chain. Its cognate antigen is unknown. These data are taken from a study of PD-L1 blockade in urothelial cancer. Whole-study context: About 85% of the roughly 30 patients comprised males who had bladder-origin urothelial cancer. Researchers looked at the blood 3 weeks (second dose) and 6 weeks after treatment began. The study recovered a median of about 150,000 T cells per blood sample.

Study-level points and caveats: Tumor-linked clones in blood grew more by 3 weeks in durable-benefit patients.

The method was immunoSEQ multiplex PCR; TCRdb's version includes in-frame clones alone and lacks a portion of them. The sample carries about 70,000 clones, approximately 80% recorded once. This CDR3 is built from 12 residues. CDR1 and CDR2 from the germline V gene are SEHNR and FQNEAQ (reference sequence). V lost 5 bases to trimming and J lost 4 bases, with 6 bases between them. Specimen: PBMCs, collected around atezolizumab (anti-PD-L1) treatment. This clonotype was sampled from a man aged 65 to 79 with urothelial cancer. This chain uses TRBV7-9 with TRBJ1-3, with unresolved D. The chain's CDR3 is CASSPGGNTIYF. Written as DNA, the CDR3 is TGTGCCAGCAGCCCGGGAGGAAACACCATATATTTT. Based on the CDR3 plus reference TRBV7-9 and TRBJ1-3, the full variable domain is DTGVSQNPRHKITKRGQNVTFRCDPISEHNRLYWYRQTLGQGPEFLTYFQNEAQLEKSRLLSDRFSAERPKGSFSTLEIQRTEQGDSAMYLCASSPGGNTIYFGEGSWLTVV.